This TCR beta chain was documented in a study of blood T cell repertoires in COVID-19. Clones were read by immunoSEQ multiplex PCR, and TCRdb kept only the in-frame ones, dropping some. The table has about 300,000 clones, 85% to 90% seen once; the top ten hold around 1.4%. This clone was seen just once. Germline-derived CDR1 and CDR2 are MNHNS and SASEGT. Trimming removed 3 bases from V and 8 bases from J, with 13 bases in between. This CDR3 has 14 amino acids. This TCR was sampled from a man between 65 and 79 years old with acute or convalescent COVID-19. The rearrangement uses TRBV6-1 and TRBJ1-4; the D gene is possibly TRBD1 (5 bases). Sequencing used peripheral blood. The chain's CDR3 is CASSESPGREKLFF. In nucleotides, the CDR3 is TGTGCCAGCAGTGAGTCTCCAGGGCGGGAAAAACTGTTTTTT.